Included here is one TCR beta chain sequence, with context. Germline lookup yields CDR1 MDHEN and CDR2 SYDVKM. This CDR3 has 18 amino acids. Trimming cost V 10 bases and J 6 bases, with 32 bases left between them. The sample comes from a study of blood T cell repertoires in COVID-19. The data were produced by immunoSEQ multiplex PCR, yet TCRdb's version contains in-frame clones alone and is incomplete. This sample has 400,000 to 500,000 clones; approximately 90% occur once, and the top ten carry less than 1.5%. Sequenced material: PBMCs or T cells enriched from blood (not recorded which). J is TRBJ2-3 and V is TRBV28, with D maybe TRBD2 (9 bases). The receptor's source is a woman between 18 and 29 years old who had been exposed to COVID-19. The CDR3 spells CATLFQGARSGRWDTQYF. The CDR3 DNA follows: TGTGCCACCCTCTTTCAGGGGGCGCGGAGCGGGAGGTGGGATACGCAGTATTTT.